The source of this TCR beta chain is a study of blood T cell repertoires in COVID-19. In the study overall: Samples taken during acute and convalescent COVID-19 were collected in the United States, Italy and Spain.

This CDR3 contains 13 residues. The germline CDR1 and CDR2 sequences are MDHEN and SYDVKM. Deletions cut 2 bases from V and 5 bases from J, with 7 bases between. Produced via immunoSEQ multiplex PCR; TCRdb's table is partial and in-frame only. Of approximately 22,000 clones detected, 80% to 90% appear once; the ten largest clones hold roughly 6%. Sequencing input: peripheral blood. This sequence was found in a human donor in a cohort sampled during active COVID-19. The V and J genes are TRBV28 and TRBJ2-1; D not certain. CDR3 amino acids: CASSLTVNNEQFF. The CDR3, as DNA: TGTGCCAGCAGTTTAACAGTTAACAATGAGCAGTTCTTC.